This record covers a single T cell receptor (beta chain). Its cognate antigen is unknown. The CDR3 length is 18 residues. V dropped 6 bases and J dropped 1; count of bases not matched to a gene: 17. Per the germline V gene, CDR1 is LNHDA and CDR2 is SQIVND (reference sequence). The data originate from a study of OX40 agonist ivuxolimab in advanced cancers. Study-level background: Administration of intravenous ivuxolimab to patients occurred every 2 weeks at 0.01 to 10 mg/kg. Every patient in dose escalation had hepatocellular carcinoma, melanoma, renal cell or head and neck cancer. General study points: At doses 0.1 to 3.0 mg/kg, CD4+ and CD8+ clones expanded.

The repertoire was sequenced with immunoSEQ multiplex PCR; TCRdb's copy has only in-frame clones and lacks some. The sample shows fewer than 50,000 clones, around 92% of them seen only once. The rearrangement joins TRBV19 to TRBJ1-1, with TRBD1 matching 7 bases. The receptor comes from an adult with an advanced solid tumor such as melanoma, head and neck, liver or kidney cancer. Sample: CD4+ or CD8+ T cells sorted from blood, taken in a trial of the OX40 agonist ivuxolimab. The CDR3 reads CASRPRVRDRVQNTEAFF. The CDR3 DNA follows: TGTGCCAGTAGGCCTCGGGTACGGGACAGAGTACAGAACACTGAAGCTTTCTTT.